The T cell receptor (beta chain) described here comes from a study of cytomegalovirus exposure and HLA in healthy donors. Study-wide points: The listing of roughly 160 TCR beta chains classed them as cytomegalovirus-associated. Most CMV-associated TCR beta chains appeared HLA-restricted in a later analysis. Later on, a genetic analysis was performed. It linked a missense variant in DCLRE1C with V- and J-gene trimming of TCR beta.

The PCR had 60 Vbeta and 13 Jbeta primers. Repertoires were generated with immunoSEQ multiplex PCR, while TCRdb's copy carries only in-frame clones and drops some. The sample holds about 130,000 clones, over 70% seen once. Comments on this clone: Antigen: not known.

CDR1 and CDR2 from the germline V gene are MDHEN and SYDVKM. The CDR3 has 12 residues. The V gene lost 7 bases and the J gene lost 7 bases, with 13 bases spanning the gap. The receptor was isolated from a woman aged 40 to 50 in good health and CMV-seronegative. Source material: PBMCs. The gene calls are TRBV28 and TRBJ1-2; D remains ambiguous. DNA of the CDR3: TGTGCCAGCACCTCTCGGGGAACTGGCTACACCTTC. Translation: CASTSRGTGYTF.